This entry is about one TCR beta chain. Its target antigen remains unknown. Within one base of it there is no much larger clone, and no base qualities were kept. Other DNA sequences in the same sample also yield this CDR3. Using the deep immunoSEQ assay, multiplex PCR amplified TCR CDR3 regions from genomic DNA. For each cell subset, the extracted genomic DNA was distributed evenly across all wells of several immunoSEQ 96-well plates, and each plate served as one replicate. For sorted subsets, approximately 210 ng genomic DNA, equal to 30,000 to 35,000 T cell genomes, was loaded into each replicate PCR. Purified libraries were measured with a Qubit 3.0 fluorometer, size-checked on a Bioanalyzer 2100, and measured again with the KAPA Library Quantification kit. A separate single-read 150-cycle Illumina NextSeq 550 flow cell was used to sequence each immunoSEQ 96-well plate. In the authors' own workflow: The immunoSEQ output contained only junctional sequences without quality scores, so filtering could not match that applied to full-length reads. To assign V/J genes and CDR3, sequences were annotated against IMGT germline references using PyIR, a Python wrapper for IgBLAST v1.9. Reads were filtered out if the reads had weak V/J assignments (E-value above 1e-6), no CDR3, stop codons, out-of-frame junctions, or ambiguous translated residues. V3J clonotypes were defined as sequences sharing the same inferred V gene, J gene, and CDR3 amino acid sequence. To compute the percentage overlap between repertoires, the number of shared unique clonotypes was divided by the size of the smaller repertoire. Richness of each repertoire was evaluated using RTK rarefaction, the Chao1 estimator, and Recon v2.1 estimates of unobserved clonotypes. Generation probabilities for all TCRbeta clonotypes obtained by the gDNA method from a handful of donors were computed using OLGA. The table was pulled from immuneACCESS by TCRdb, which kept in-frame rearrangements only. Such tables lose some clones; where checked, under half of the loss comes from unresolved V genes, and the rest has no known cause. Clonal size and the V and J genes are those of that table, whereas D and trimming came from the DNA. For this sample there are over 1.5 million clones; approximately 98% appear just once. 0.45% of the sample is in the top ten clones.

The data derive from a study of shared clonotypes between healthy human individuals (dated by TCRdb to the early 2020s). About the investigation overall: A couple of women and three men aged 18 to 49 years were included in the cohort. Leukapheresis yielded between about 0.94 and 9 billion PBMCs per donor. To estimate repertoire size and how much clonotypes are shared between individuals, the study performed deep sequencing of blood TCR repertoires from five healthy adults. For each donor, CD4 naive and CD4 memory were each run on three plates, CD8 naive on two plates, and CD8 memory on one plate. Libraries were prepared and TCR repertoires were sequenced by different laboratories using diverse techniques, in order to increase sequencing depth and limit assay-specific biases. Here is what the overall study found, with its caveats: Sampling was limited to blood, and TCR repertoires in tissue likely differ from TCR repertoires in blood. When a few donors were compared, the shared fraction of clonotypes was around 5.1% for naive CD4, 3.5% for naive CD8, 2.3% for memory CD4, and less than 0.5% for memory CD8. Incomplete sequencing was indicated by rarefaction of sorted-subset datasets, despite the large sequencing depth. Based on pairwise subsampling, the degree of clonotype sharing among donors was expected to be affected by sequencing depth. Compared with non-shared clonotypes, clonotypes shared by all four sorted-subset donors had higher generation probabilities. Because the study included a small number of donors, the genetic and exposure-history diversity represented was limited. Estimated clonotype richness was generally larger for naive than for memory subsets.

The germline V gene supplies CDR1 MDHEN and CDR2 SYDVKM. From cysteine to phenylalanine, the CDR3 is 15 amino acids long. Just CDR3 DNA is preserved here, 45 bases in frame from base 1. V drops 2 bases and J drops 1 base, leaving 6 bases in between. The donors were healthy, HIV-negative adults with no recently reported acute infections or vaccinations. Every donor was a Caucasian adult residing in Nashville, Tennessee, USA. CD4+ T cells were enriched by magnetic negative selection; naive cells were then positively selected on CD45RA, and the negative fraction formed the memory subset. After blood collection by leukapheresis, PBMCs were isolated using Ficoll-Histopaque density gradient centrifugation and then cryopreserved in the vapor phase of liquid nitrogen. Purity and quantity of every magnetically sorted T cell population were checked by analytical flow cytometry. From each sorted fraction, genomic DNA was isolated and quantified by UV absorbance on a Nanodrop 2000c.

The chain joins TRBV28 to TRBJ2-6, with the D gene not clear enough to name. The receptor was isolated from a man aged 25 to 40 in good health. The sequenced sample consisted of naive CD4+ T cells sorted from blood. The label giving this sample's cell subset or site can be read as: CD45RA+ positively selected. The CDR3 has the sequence CASSLQGSGANVLTF. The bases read TGTGCCAGCAGTTTACAAGGGTCTGGGGCCAACGTCCTGACTTTC.